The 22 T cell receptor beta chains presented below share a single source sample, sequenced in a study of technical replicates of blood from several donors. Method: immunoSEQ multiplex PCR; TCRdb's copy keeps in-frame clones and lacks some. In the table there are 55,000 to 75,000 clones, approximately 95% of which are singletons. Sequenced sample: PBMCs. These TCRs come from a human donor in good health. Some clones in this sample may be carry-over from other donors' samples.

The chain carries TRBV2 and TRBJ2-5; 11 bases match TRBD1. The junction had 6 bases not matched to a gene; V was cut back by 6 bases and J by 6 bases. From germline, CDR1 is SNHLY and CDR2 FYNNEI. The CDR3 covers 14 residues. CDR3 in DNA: TGTGCCAGCAGCCGGGGACAGGGGGGCAAGACCCAGTACTTC. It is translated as CASSRGQGGKTQYF.

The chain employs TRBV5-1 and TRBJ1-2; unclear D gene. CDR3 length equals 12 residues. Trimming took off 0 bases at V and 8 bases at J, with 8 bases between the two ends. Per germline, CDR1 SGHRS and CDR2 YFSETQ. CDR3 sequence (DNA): TGCGCCAGCAGCTTGGATCGTCTCGGCTACACCTTC. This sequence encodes CASSLDRLGYTF.

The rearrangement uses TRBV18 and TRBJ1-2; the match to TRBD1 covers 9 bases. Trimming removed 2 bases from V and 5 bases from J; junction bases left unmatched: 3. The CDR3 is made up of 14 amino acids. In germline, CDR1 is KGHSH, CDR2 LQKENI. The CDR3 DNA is TGTGCCAGCTCACCATGGGGACAGGGTTATGGCTACACCTTC. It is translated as CASSPWGQGYGYTF.

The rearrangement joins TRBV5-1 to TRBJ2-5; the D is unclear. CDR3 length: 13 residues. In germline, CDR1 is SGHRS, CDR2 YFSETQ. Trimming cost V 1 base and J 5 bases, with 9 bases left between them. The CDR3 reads CASSLLQKETQYF. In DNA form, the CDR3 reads TGCGCCAGCAGCTTGCTACAGAAGGAGACCCAGTACTTC.

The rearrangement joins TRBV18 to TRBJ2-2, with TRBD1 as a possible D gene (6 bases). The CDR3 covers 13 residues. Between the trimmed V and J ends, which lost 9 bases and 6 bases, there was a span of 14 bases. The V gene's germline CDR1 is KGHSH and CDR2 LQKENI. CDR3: CASSPGAAGELFF. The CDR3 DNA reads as TGTGCCAGTTCGCCAGGGGCGGCCGGGGAGCTGTTTTTT.

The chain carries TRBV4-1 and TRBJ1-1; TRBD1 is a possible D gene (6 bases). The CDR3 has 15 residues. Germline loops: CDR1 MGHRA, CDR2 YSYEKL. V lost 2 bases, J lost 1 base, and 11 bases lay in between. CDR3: CASSQQTGTNTEAFF. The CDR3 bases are TGCGCCAGCAGCCAACAGACAGGTACGAACACTGAAGCTTTCTTT.

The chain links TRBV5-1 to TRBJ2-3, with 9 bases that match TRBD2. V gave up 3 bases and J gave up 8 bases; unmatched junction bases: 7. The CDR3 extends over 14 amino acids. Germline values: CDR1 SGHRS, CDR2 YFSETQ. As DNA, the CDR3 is TGCGCCAGCAGCTCTAGCGGGGTATCCGGTACGCAGTATTTT. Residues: CASSSSGVSGTQYF.

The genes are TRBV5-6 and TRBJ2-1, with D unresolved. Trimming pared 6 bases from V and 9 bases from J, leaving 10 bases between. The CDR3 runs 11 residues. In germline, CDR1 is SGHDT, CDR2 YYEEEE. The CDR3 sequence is CASTVAGEQFF. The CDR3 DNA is TGTGCCAGCACCGTAGCTGGTGAGCAGTTCTTC.

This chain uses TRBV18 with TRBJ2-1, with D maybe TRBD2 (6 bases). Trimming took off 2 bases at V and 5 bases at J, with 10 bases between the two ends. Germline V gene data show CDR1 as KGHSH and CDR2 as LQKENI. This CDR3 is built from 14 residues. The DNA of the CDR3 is TGTGCCAGCTCACCAATAGCGGCGAACAATGAGCAGTTCTTC. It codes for CASSPIAANNEQFF.

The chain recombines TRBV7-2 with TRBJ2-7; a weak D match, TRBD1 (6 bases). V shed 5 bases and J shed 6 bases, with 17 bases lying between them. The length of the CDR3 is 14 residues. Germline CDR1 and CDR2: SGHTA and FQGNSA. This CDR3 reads CASSPGAGSGEQYF. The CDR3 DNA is TGTGCCAGCAGCCCAGGGGCAGGGTCCGGCGAGCAGTACTTC.

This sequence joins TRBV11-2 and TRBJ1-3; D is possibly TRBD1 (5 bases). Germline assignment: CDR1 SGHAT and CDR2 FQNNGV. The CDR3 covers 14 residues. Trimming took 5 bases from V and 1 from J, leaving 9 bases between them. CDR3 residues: CASSKTASGNTIYF. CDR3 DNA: TGTGCCAGCAGCAAGACAGCTTCTGGAAACACCATATATTTT.

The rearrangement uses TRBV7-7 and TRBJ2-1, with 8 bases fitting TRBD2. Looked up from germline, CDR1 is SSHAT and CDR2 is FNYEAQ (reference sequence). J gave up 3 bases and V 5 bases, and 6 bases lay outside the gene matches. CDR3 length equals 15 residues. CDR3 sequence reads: CASSRSGSVYNEQFF. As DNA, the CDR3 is TGTGCCAGCAGCCGGAGCGGGAGCGTCTACAATGAGCAGTTCTTC.

The CDR3 region has the DNA TGTGCCAGCAGTCAGACCTACAATGAGCAGTTCTTC. Protein sequence: CASSQTYNEQFF. This sequence joins TRBV11-2 and TRBJ2-1; D not resolved. Germline-derived CDR1 and CDR2 are SGHAT and FQNNGV. V lost 6 bases and J 2 bases, leaving 5 bases between the germline ends. The CDR3 has 12 amino acids.

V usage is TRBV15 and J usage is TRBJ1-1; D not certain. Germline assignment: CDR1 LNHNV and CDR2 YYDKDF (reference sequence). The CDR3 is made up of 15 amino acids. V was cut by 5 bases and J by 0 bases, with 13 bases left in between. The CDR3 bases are TGTGCCACCAGCCGTCCTCGGGGTTTGAACACTGAAGCTTTCTTT. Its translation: CATSRPRGLNTEAFF.

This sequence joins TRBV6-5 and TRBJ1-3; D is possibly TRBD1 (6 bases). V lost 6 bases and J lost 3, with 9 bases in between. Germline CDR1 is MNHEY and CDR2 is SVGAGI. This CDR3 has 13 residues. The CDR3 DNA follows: TGTGCCAGCAGAAACAGGGATGGAAACACCATATATTTT. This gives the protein CASRNRDGNTIYF.

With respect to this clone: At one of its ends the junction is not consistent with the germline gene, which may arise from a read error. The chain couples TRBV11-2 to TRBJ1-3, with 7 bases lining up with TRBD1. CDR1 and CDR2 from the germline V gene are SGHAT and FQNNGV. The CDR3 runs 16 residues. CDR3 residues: CASSLDDRVSGNTIYF. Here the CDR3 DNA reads TGTGCCAGCAGCCTAGATGACAGGGTCTCTGGAAACACCATATATTTT.

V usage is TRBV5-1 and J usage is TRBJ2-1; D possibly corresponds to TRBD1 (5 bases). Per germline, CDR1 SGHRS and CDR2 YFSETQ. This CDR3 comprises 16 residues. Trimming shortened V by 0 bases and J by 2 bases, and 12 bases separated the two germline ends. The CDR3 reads CASSLDSGAPYNEQFF. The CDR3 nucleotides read TGCGCCAGCAGCTTGGATAGTGGGGCCCCCTACAATGAGCAGTTCTTC.

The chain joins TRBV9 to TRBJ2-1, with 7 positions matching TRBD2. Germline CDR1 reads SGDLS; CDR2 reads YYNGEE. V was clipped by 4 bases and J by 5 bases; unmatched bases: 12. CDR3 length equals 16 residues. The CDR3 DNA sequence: TGTGCCAGCAGCCTCCTCAGCGGGGCAGAAGACAATGAGCAGTTCTTC. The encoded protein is CASSLLSGAEDNEQFF. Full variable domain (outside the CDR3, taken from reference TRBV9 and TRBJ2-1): DSGVTQTPKHLITATGQRVTLRCSPRSGDLSVYWYQQSLDQGLQFLIQYYNGEERAKGNILERFSAQQFPDLHSELNLSSLELGDSALYFCASSLLSGAEDNEQFFGPGTRLTVL.

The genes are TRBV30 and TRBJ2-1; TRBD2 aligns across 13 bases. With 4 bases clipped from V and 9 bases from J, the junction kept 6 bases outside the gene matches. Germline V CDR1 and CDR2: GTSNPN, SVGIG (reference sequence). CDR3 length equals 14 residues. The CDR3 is CAWIGLAGVGEQFF. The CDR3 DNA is TGTGCCTGGATTGGACTAGCGGGAGTTGGTGAGCAGTTCTTC. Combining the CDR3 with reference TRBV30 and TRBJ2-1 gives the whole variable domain SQTIHQWPATLVQPVGSPLSLECTVEGTSNPNLYWYRQAAGRGLQLLFYSVGIGQISSEVPQNLSASRPQDRQFILSSKKLLLSDSGFYLCAWIGLAGVGEQFFGPGTRLTVL.

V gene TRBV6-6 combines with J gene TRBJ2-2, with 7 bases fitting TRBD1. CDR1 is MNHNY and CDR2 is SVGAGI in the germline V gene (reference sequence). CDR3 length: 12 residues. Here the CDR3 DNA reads TGTGGCGTGACAGGGTCCGGCAGGGAGCTGTTTTTT. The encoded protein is CGVTGSGRELFF.

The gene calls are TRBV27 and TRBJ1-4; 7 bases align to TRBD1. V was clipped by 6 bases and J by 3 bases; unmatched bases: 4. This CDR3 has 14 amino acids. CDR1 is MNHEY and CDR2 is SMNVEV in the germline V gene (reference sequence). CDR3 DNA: TGTGCCAGCAGCCGACAGGGCTCTAATGAAAAACTGTTTTTT. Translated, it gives CASSRQGSNEKLFF.

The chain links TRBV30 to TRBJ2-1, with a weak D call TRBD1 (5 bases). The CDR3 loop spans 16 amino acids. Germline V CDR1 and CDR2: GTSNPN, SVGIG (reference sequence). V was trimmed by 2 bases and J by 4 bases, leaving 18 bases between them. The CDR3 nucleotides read TGTGCCTGGAGTCGTGGGGCCTCCTCCCTATACAATGAGCAGTTCTTC. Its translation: CAWSRGASSLYNEQFF.